These 16 T cell receptor beta chains were sequenced from one sample in a study of blood T cell repertoires in COVID-19 (dated by TCRdb to the early 2020s). Receptor libraries were prepared by the immunoSEQ multiplex PCR assay. This is the immuneACCESS table as TCRdb keeps it, with only in-frame sequences that have V and J called. A part of the clones is gone; compared with another copy, unresolved V genes explain less than half, and the rest is unexplained. The sample table contains about 110,000 clones; only one count was recorded for under 75% of them. About 5.9% of the sample goes to the ten largest clones. The specimen was peripheral blood. Receptors were obtained from a man of 80 years or more with acute or convalescent COVID-19.

J is TRBJ1-1 and V is TRBV27; TRBD1 might be the D (6 bases). The germline V gene encodes CDR1 MNHEY and CDR2 SMNVEV (reference sequence). The CDR3 sequence is 13 residues long. The ends were cut back, 1 base at V and 8 bases at J, with 11 bases in the middle. CDR3 amino acids: CASSLLGQGEAFF. The CDR3 DNA is TGTGCCAGCAGTTTATTAGGGCAGGGGGAAGCTTTCTTT.

The chain recombines TRBV27 with TRBJ2-3, with TRBD1 identical over 9 bases. Germline values: CDR1 MNHEY, CDR2 SMNVEV (reference sequence). The CDR3 consists of 14 residues. V shed 6 bases, J shed 5 bases, and the junction held 6 bases outside the gene matches. The CDR3 DNA reads TGTGCCAGCAGGATGACAGGGGGACAAGATACGCAGTATTTT. Translation gives CASRMTGGQDTQYF.

V gene TRBV27 combines with J gene TRBJ2-5; maybe TRBD2 (5 bases). Trimming removed 6 bases from V and 5 bases from J, with 16 bases in between. The germline V gene has CDR1 MNHEY and CDR2 SMNVEV (reference sequence). CDR3 size: 14 residues. DNA of the CDR3: TGTGCCAGCAGACCTGGACTGCCCGGGGAGACCCAGTACTTC. Encoded protein: CASRPGLPGETQYF.

A single count supports this clone. CDR3 DNA: TGTGCCAGCAGCCCGGGGGTCTACAATGAGCAGTTCTTC. Its translation: CASSPGVYNEQFF. The gene calls are TRBV12-3 or TRBV12-4 and TRBJ2-1, with a possible D match to TRBD2 (6 bases). This CDR3 contains 13 residues. Trimming stripped 6 bases from V and 3 bases from J, with 9 bases between.

J is TRBJ2-7 and V is TRBV9; TRBD1 aligns across 7 bases. J lost 0 bases, V lost 4 bases, and 10 bases had no gene match. Germline lookup yields CDR1 SGDLS and CDR2 YYNGEE. CDR3 length: 16 amino acids. CDR3 in DNA: TGTGCCAGCAGCACGGGACAGCCCTCGAGCTCCTACGAGCAGTACTTC. This codes for CASSTGQPSSSYEQYF.

The chain carries TRBV24-1 and TRBJ2-7, with unresolved D. With 0 bases removed from V and 0 bases from J, the gap between germline ends came to 8 bases. The CDR3 is made up of 15 amino acids. Germline V gives CDR1 KGHDR, CDR2 SFDVKD. In DNA form, the CDR3 reads TGTGCCACCAGTGATTTGAAGGAGAGCTCCTACGAGCAGTACTTC. It yields the protein CATSDLKESSYEQYF.

The rearrangement uses TRBV30 and TRBJ2-3; 7 positions agree with TRBD1. The CDR3 has 14 residues. Germline V gene data show CDR1 as GTSNPN and CDR2 as SVGIG (reference sequence). After removal of 5 bases from V and 7 bases from J, the junction contained 12 bases not matched to a gene. This CDR3 is CAWACDRVLHTQYF. As DNA, the CDR3 is TGTGCCTGGGCTTGCGACAGGGTACTGCATACGCAGTATTTT.

V usage is TRBV5-6 and J usage is TRBJ2-3, with 8 bases aligning to TRBD2. The length of the CDR3 is 16 residues. Germline V gene sequence: CDR1 SGHDT, CDR2 YYEEEE. V was clipped by 4 bases and J by 3 bases; unmatched bases: 10. The CDR3 sequence: CASSRLSGGLTDTQYF. DNA for the CDR3: TGTGCCAGCAGCCGGCTATCGGGAGGGCTGACAGATACGCAGTATTTT.

V is TRBV28 and J is TRBJ1-1; D is ambiguous. CDR1 and CDR2 (germline): MDHEN, SYDVKM. The V and J ends lost 6 bases and 1 base respectively, with 6 bases between them. The CDR3 sequence is 12 residues long. The CDR3 region is CASRLRNTEAFF. CDR3 bases: TGTGCCAGCAGACTGAGGAACACTGAAGCTTTCTTT.

This clone was recorded once. The chain uses TRBV10-3 and TRBJ1-1; D may be TRBD1 (6 bases). Germline lookup yields CDR1 ENHRY and CDR2 SYGVKD. This CDR3 comprises 12 residues. Between the trimmed V and J ends, which lost 4 bases and 4 bases, there was a span of 7 bases. Here the CDR3 reads CAISAGATEAFF. The CDR3 DNA reads as TGTGCCATCAGTGCAGGGGCCACTGAAGCTTTCTTT.

The chain uses TRBV24-1 and TRBJ2-1, with 12 bases identical to TRBD2. Per germline, CDR1 KGHDR and CDR2 SFDVKD. The CDR3 contains 18 residues. The trim removed 2 bases at V and 10 bases at J, leaving 14 bases unmatched. CDR3 coding DNA: TGTGCCACCAGTGATTCGCCCGGAGGGGCTAGCGGGAGGGGGGAGCAGTTCTTC. Translation: CATSDSPGGASGRGEQFF.

The rearrangement uses TRBV2 and TRBJ1-4; D is ambiguous. Germline V gene sequence: CDR1 SNHLY, CDR2 FYNNEI. V shed 5 bases and J shed 1 base, with 11 bases lying between them. There are 15 residues in the CDR3. The CDR3 reads CASSLNGLTNEKLFF. For the CDR3, the DNA is TGTGCCAGCAGTTTGAACGGGTTAACTAATGAAAAACTGTTTTTT.

The CDR3 DNA is TGTGCCAGCAGCTCGGGGAGGAGGACAGATACGCAGTATTTT. The encoded protein is CASSSGRRTDTQYF. This chain connects TRBV7-2 to TRBJ2-3; D is perhaps TRBD2 (6 bases). The V gene's germline CDR1 is SGHTA and CDR2 FQGNSA. There are 14 residues in the CDR3. Trimming removed 4 bases from V and 3 bases from J, with 11 bases in between.

This clone turned up a few times. The chain uses TRBV7-9 and TRBJ2-1; 8 bases line up with TRBD2. The V segment lost 3 bases and the J segment 4 bases; nucleotides outside the gene matches: 11. Per the germline V gene, CDR1 is SEHNR and CDR2 is FQNEAQ (reference sequence). The CDR3 sequence is 17 residues long. The CDR3 protein is CASSLLPLAGEYNEQFF. CDR3 in DNA: TGTGCCAGCAGCTTGTTACCTCTAGCGGGTGAATACAATGAGCAGTTCTTC.

In this sample, this clone turned up once. V gene TRBV3-1 (or the pseudogene TRBV3-2) combines with J gene TRBJ2-1; 12 nucleotides match TRBD2. This CDR3 region has 17 residues. Looked up from germline, CDR1 is LGHDT and CDR2 is YNNKEL (reference sequence). Trimming took 2 bases from V and 4 from J; bases not matched to a gene: 6. The DNA of the CDR3 is TGTGCCAGCAGCCAACAGGGGACTAGCGGGCCGTACAATGAGCAGTTCTTC. This sequence encodes CASSQQGTSGPYNEQFF.

This chain connects TRBV5-4 to TRBJ1-2, with D perhaps TRBD1 (5 bases). The CDR3 loop spans 14 amino acids. V dropped 0 bases and J dropped 2 bases, with 8 bases sitting between them. Germline V gene lookup returns CDR1 SGHNT and CDR2 YYREEE (reference sequence). Here the CDR3 reads CASSLEAGNYGYTF. For the CDR3, the DNA is TGTGCCAGCAGCTTGGAGGCAGGGAACTATGGCTACACCTTC.